A selection of T cell receptor beta chains follows, all from one sample in a study of cytomegalovirus exposure and HLA in healthy donors. Assay: immunoSEQ multiplex PCR; the TCRdb copy retains only in-frame clones and omits some. Of about 140,000 clones in the sample, approximately 80% are singletons; the top ten hold roughly 4.5%. Sequencing was performed on PBMCs. The receptor set was obtained from a man in his forties in good health and CMV-seropositive. The CDR3 runs from the conserved cysteine through the conserved F or W. Fields, in order: J gene, V gene, D gene, clone size, CDR3 protein, CDR3 DNA. D genes are given only for firm matches. Clone size, where shown, is once, few, many, or a class for clones that have expanded.

j_call: TRBJ2-1
v_call: TRBV6-6
d_call: .
clone_size: .
cdr3_aa: CASSYSIWRDEQFF
cdr3_nt: TGTGCCAGCAGTTACTCGATATGGAGGGATGAGCAGTTCTTC

j_call: TRBJ2-7
v_call: TRBV6-5
d_call: TRBD2
clone_size: .
cdr3_aa: CASSWLAGGVYEQYF
cdr3_nt: TGTGCCAGCAGTTGGTTAGCGGGAGGGGTCTACGAGCAGTACTTC

j_call: TRBJ2-7
v_call: TRBV30
d_call: TRBD2
clone_size: .
cdr3_aa: CAWRGALAGGLQYF
cdr3_nt: TGTGCCTGGAGGGGGGCCCTAGCGGGTGGCCTGCAGTACTTC

j_call: TRBJ1-1
v_call: TRBV29-1
d_call: .
clone_size: .
cdr3_aa: CSVGENLNTEAFF
cdr3_nt: TGCAGCGTTGGGGAGAATCTGAACACTGAAGCTTTCTTT

j_call: TRBJ1-2
v_call: TRBV9
d_call: TRBD1
clone_size: few
cdr3_aa: CASSATGSTGYGYTF
cdr3_nt: TGTGCCAGCAGCGCGACAGGGTCGACTGGCTATGGCTACACCTTC

j_call: TRBJ2-3
v_call: TRBV5-1
d_call: .
clone_size: .
cdr3_aa: CASSFIPGSDTQYF
cdr3_nt: TGCGCCAGCAGCTTCATTCCGGGGTCAGATACGCAGTATTTT

j_call: TRBJ1-1
v_call: TRBV7-8
d_call: TRBD1
clone_size: .
cdr3_aa: CASSSRDRDTEAFF
cdr3_nt: TGTGCCAGCAGCTCCCGGGACAGGGACACTGAAGCTTTCTTT

j_call: TRBJ2-5
v_call: TRBV6-5
d_call: TRBD2
clone_size: few
cdr3_aa: CASRRLAGGRETQYF
cdr3_nt: TGTGCCAGCAGGCGACTAGCGGGAGGTCGAGAGACCCAGTACTTC

j_call: TRBJ2-1
v_call: TRBV4-3
d_call: TRBD2
clone_size: .
cdr3_aa: CASSQESSGVYNEQFF
cdr3_nt: TGCGCCAGCAGCCAAGAATCTAGCGGGGTCTACAATGAGCAGTTCTTC

j_call: TRBJ1-3
v_call: TRBV25-1
d_call: .
clone_size: .
cdr3_aa: CATRDFSGNTIYF
cdr3_nt: TGTGCCACCCGGGATTTCTCTGGAAACACCATATATTTT

j_call: TRBJ1-5
v_call: TRBV7-9
d_call: TRBD1
clone_size: .
cdr3_aa: CASSPGGLNQPQHF
cdr3_nt: TGTGCCAGCAGTCCAGGGGGTTTGAATCAGCCCCAGCATTTT

j_call: TRBJ1-5
v_call: TRBV6-5
d_call: .
clone_size: .
cdr3_aa: CASRAVGTQYQPQHF
cdr3_nt: TGTGCCAGCAGGGCCGTTGGCACCCAGTATCAGCCCCAGCATTTT

j_call: TRBJ1-2
v_call: TRBV5-4
d_call: TRBD1
clone_size: .
cdr3_aa: CASSLEQGYYGYTF
cdr3_nt: TGTGCCAGCAGCTTGGAACAGGGGTACTATGGCTACACCTTC

j_call: TRBJ2-7
v_call: TRBV28
d_call: .
clone_size: once
cdr3_aa: CASSPGGTSYEQYF
cdr3_nt: TGTGCCAGCAGTCCCGGCGGGACCTCCTACGAGCAGTACTTC

j_call: TRBJ2-1
v_call: TRBV18
d_call: TRBD2
clone_size: .
cdr3_aa: CASSPPRGLGHEQFF
cdr3_nt: TGTGCCAGCTCACCGCCGAGAGGACTAGGACATGAGCAGTTCTTC

j_call: TRBJ1-2
v_call: TRBV7-9
d_call: TRBD1
clone_size: .
cdr3_aa: CASSSTGGANYGYTF
cdr3_nt: TGTGCCAGCAGCTCAACAGGGGGAGCTAACTATGGCTACACCTTC

j_call: TRBJ1-2
v_call: TRBV4-1
d_call: .
clone_size: once
cdr3_aa: CASSLLGGDYGYTF
cdr3_nt: TGCGCCAGCAGCCTGCTGGGGGGAGACTATGGCTACACCTTC

j_call: TRBJ1-2
v_call: TRBV7-9
d_call: TRBD1
clone_size: .
cdr3_aa: CSSSSPMDRVTGYTF
cdr3_nt: TGTTCCAGCAGCTCCCCTATGGACAGGGTGACTGGCTACACCTTC

j_call: TRBJ2-3
v_call: TRBV30
d_call: .
clone_size: .
cdr3_aa: CAWSYGSTSTDTQYF
cdr3_nt: TGTGCCTGGAGTTACGGGTCGACTAGCACAGATACGCAGTATTTT

j_call: TRBJ2-7
v_call: TRBV7-9
d_call: .
clone_size: .
cdr3_aa: CASSLPPSYEQYF
cdr3_nt: TGTGCCAGCAGCTTACCGCCGAGCTACGAGCAGTACTTC

j_call: TRBJ2-2
v_call: TRBV15
d_call: TRBD1
clone_size: .
cdr3_aa: CATRRGGTGPGELFF
cdr3_nt: TGTGCCACCAGGCGAGGTGGGACAGGGCCCGGGGAGCTGTTTTTT

j_call: TRBJ2-5
v_call: TRBV7-9
d_call: .
clone_size: .
cdr3_aa: CASSLTAPGKTQYF
cdr3_nt: TGTGCCAGCAGCTTAACGGCCCCGGGAAAGACCCAGTACTTC

j_call: TRBJ1-2
v_call: TRBV7-8
d_call: TRBD1
clone_size: once
cdr3_aa: CASSPTGGNSYGYTF
cdr3_nt: TGTGCCAGCAGCCCTACAGGGGGCAACTCCTATGGCTACACCTTC

j_call: TRBJ1-4
v_call: TRBV10-3
d_call: TRBD1
clone_size: .
cdr3_aa: CAIRGDRVGEKLFF
cdr3_nt: TGTGCCATCAGAGGGGACAGGGTGGGAGAAAAACTGTTTTTT

j_call: TRBJ2-2
v_call: TRBV9
d_call: .
clone_size: .
cdr3_aa: CASSAENTGELFF
cdr3_nt: TGTGCCAGCAGCGCAGAAAACACCGGGGAGCTGTTTTTT

j_call: TRBJ2-5
v_call: TRBV5-6
d_call: .
clone_size: .
cdr3_aa: CASSWGPGGAKTQYF
cdr3_nt: TGTGCCAGCAGCTGGGGCCCTGGGGGCGCGAAGACCCAGTACTTC

j_call: TRBJ1-6
v_call: TRBV30
d_call: TRBD1
clone_size: .
cdr3_aa: CAWSVGQYNSPLHF
cdr3_nt: TGTGCCTGGAGTGTGGGACAGTATAATTCACCCCTCCACTTT

j_call: TRBJ1-2
v_call: TRBV6-6
d_call: .
clone_size: .
cdr3_aa: CASSSPTANYGYTF
cdr3_nt: TGTGCCAGCAGTTCCCCCACGGCTAACTATGGCTACACCTTC